This T cell receptor beta chain comes out of a study of blood T cell repertoires in COVID-19. For the study at large: Material from acute and convalescent COVID-19 was sourced from the United States, Italy and Spain. From T cells, B-cell-depleted T cells, or PBMCs came the material, which was cDNA or gDNA.

CDR3 size: 13 residues. CDR1 is MNHEY, CDR2 SVGAGI, per germline. V lost 3 bases to trimming and J lost 8 bases; unmatched junction nucleotides: 5. Libraries were prepared by immunoSEQ multiplex PCR; TCRdb keeps only in-frame clonotypes and omits some of them. The table shows about 260,000 clones, with 87% occurring only once. The rearrangement links TRBV6-5 to TRBJ1-2; 8 bases are a match to TRBD1. This sequence originates from a woman aged 40 to 55 who had recovered from COVID-19. The sequencing input was peripheral blood. CDR3 nucleotide sequence: TGTGCCAGCAGTTATCAGGGGGCGAAGGGCTACACCTTC. Encoded protein: CASSYQGAKGYTF.